The rows below give T cell receptor beta chains drawn from one sample of a study of blood T cell repertoires in COVID-19. The method was immunoSEQ multiplex PCR; TCRdb's version includes in-frame clones alone and lacks a portion of them. The sample contains approximately 440,000 clones, less than 95% of which appear only once. The sequencing input was PBMCs or T cells enriched from blood (not recorded which). These receptors all come from a man in his late teens or twenties who had recovered from COVID-19. CDR3s include the opening cysteine and the closing phenylalanine or tryptophan. D genes are given only for firm matches. Clone size is shown for a subset of rows, as once, few, many or a class of expanded clone.

clone_size	d_call	v_call	j_call	cdr3_aa	cdr3_nt
.	.	TRBV7-8	TRBJ1-5	CASSPGTPILPQHF	TGTGCCAGCAGTCCCGGGACACCAATTTTGCCCCAGCATTTT
.	TRBD1	TRBV5-4	TRBJ1-3	CASSPGQASSGNTIYF	TGTGCCAGCAGCCCCGGACAGGCGAGCTCTGGAAACACCATATATTTT
.	TRBD2	TRBV5-1	TRBJ2-3	CASSLAKASSGTTDTQYF	TGCGCCAGCAGCTTGGCCAAGGCTTCTAGCGGGACCACAGATACGCAGTATTTT
.	.	TRBV18	TRBJ1-1	CASSPTGNTEAFF	TGTGCCAGCTCCCCGACAGGCAACACTGAAGCTTTCTTT
.	TRBD1	TRBV4-1	TRBJ2-3	CASSQQGAKGDTQYF	TGCGCCAGCAGCCAGCAGGGGGCGAAAGGAGATACGCAGTATTTT
.	.	TRBV2	TRBJ2-7	CASSEETTDEQYF	TGTGCCAGCAGTGAAGAGACCACAGACGAGCAGTACTTC
.	.	TRBV28	TRBJ1-2	CASTEQGSGYTF	TGTGCCAGCACTGAGCAGGGTTCTGGCTACACCTTC
.	TRBD1	TRBV29-1	TRBJ1-4	CSVRDRGLDEKLFF	TGCAGCGTGCGGGACAGGGGGCTTGATGAAAAACTGTTTTTT
.	TRBD1	TRBV6-5	TRBJ1-2	CASRRTGYGYTF	TGTGCCAGCAGGCGGACAGGATACGGCTACACCTTC
.	TRBD1	TRBV5-4	TRBJ1-5	CASSRGDSLYSNQPQHF	TGTGCCAGCAGCCGCGGGGACAGCCTTTATAGCAATCAGCCCCAGCATTTT
.	.	TRBV4-1	TRBJ2-1	CASSQGLLGTSGYNEQFF	TGCGCCAGCAGCCAAGGTTTACTAGGAACCTCGGGGTACAATGAGCAGTTCTTC
.	.	TRBV27	TRBJ1-1	CASAAGGNTEAFF	TGTGCCAGCGCGGCGGGGGGGAACACTGAAGCTTTCTTT
.	.	TRBV27	TRBJ1-6	CASSPTRNSPLHF	TGTGCCAGCAGCCCTACCCGTAATTCACCCCTCCACTTT
.	.	TRBV19	TRBJ1-5	CASSIGRNQPQHF	TGTGCCAGTAGTATAGGTCGTAATCAGCCCCAGCATTTT
once	TRBD2	TRBV7-2	TRBJ2-3	CASSPGLGGADTQYF	TGTGCCAGCAGCCCGGGACTAGGGGGAGCAGATACGCAGTATTTT
.	.	TRBV24-1	TRBJ2-2	CATSDFRAGELFF	TGTGCCACCAGTGATTTTCGGGCCGGGGAGCTGTTTTTT
.	.	TRBV5-1	TRBJ2-7	CASGGASGEINEQYF	TGCGCATCCGGTGGTGCGTCGGGAGAGATCAACGAGCAGTACTTC